The 9 T cell receptor beta chains given below trace back to one sample, sequenced in a study of shared T cell receptors in the human thymus. Sequencing was performed with immunoSEQ multiplex PCR; in TCRdb, only in-frame clones are kept and a portion is missing. Of hundreds of thousands of clones detected, approximately 87% appear once; the ten largest clones hold about 0.0094%. The same data also contributed to another study, on human thymus T cells.

The sequencing input was thymocytes. The receptor set was obtained from a boy under two years old with a congenital heart defect.

This chain joins TRBV25-1 and TRBJ1-5, with D maybe TRBD1 (6 bases). The V gene's germline CDR1 is MGHDK and CDR2 SYGVNS. Trimming left V 3 bases short and J 4 bases short, with 10 bases between. This CDR3 has 14 residues. CDR3 DNA: TGTGCCAGCAGTGACCGGACAGTTAATCAGCCCCAGCATTTT. It codes for CASSDRTVNQPQHF.

This chain uses TRBV15 with TRBJ2-1; D is unresolved. CDR1 and CDR2 (germline): LNHNV, YYDKDF (reference sequence). The CDR3 spans 12 residues. Trimming took off 0 bases at V and 7 bases at J, with 4 bases between the two ends. CDR3 residues: CATSRELNEQFF. DNA of the CDR3: TGTGCCACCAGCAGAGAACTTAATGAGCAGTTCTTC.

The chain uses TRBV27 and TRBJ2-3; 9 bases line up with TRBD2. V trimming: 2 bases; J trimming: 7 bases; junction bases outside the gene matches: 19. From germline, CDR1 is MNHEY and CDR2 SMNVEV (reference sequence). The CDR3 is 19 residues long. CDR3 in amino acids: CASSLPPLGGGASSHTQYF. The CDR3 DNA follows: TGTGCCAGCAGTTTACCCCCTCTTGGCGGGGGGGCAAGCTCGCATACGCAGTATTTT.

The genes are TRBV11-3 and TRBJ2-1; D is possibly TRBD2 (5 bases). CDR1 is SGHNT, CDR2 YENEEA, per germline. Between the trimmed V and J ends, which lost 0 bases and 5 bases, there was a span of 17 bases. CDR3 length: 17 amino acids. The CDR3 is CASSLDRGLQPNNEQFF. The CDR3 region has the DNA TGTGCCAGCAGCTTAGATCGCGGGCTACAACCGAACAATGAGCAGTTCTTC.

J is TRBJ2-7 and V is TRBV27, with a tentative D call TRBD2 (5 bases). The CDR3 is 15 residues long. Trimming took 1 base from V and 3 from J, leaving 13 bases between them. Germline V CDR1 and CDR2: MNHEY, SMNVEV (reference sequence). The DNA for the CDR3 is TGTGCCAGCAGTTTATTTGGAGGAGAGTTCTACGAGCAGTACTTC. Encoded protein: CASSLFGGEFYEQYF.

J is TRBJ2-4 and V is TRBV2, with D perhaps TRBD2 (7 bases). The CDR3 totals 16 residues. Trimming stripped 7 bases from V and 0 bases from J, with 16 bases between. CDR1 and CDR2 (germline): SNHLY, FYNNEI. CDR3 protein: CASKEGRGLAKNIQYF. The CDR3 DNA follows: TGTGCCAGCAAGGAGGGGCGGGGGCTAGCCAAAAACATTCAGTACTTC.

V is TRBV19 and J is TRBJ2-1; TRBD2 agrees at 8 bases. The J segment lost 9 bases and the V segment lost 4 bases, leaving 11 bases of the junction unmatched. Germline assignment: CDR1 LNHDA and CDR2 SQIVND (reference sequence). This CDR3 spans 15 amino acids. The CDR3, as DNA: TGTGCCAGTAGTAGTCGGTCCGGGGGGGACTGTGAGCAGTTCTTC. Amino acid sequence: CASSSRSGGDCEQFF.

The table lists this clone with a count of one. The chain joins TRBV5-6 to TRBJ2-7, with D perhaps TRBD2 (6 bases). The CDR3 contains 16 residues. Per germline, CDR1 SGHDT and CDR2 YYEEEE. V was clipped by 3 bases and J by 5 bases, with 21 bases between them. The CDR3 is CASSYPGLLASDEQYF. CDR3 nucleotide sequence: TGTGCCAGCAGCTACCCAGGTCTGCTAGCGTCAGACGAGCAGTACTTC.

V gene TRBV4-1 combines with J gene TRBJ2-1; TRBD2 might be the D (7 bases). CDR1 MGHRA and CDR2 YSYEKL come from the germline V gene. V lost 9 bases, J lost 6 bases, and 12 bases lay in between. This CDR3 has 12 residues. CDR3 in amino acids: CASRGEGNEQFF. The CDR3 DNA sequence: TGCGCCAGTAGGGGGGAGGGCAATGAGCAGTTCTTC.